A selection of T cell receptor beta chains follows, all from one sample in a study of cytomegalovirus exposure and HLA in healthy donors. Some clones are missing from TCRdb's copy, which holds only in-frame ones; the method was immunoSEQ multiplex PCR. Seen here are approximately 97,000 clones, roughly 80% observed once, and the top ten hold 2.6%. Sequenced sample: PBMCs. The receptors derive from a man aged 35 to 55 in good health and CMV-seronegative. Both conserved end residues are part of each CDR3. Clone size appears in some rows only: once, few, many, or a class for an expanded clone.

clone size	CDR3 length	J gene	V gene	CDR3 protein
-	15	TRBJ2-1	TRBV27	CASSSLGSGGYEQFF
-	13	TRBJ1-5	TRBV29-1	CSAWTGGNQPQHF
-	17	TRBJ2-1	TRBV5-1	CASSSRTSGGDYNEQFF
-	17	TRBJ2-3	TRBV4-1	CASSRLGLAGRTDTQYF
-	17	TRBJ2-5	TRBV9	CASSDSQTSGGQETQYF
-	14	TRBJ2-1	TRBV6-5	CATAWRGSYNEQFF
-	15	TRBJ2-7	TRBV5-4	CASSSTGPFNYEQYF
-	16	TRBJ2-3	TRBV6-1	CASSERLAGATDTQYF
-	14	TRBJ2-1	TRBV6-5	CASRMQKRHGEQFF
-	13	TRBJ1-2	TRBV29-1	CSGGQGATYGYTF
-	19	TRBJ2-2	TRBV5-1	CASTDFDSPDVAGTGELFF
-	16	TRBJ2-3	TRBV6-1	CASSVSAGGATDTQYF
-	13	TRBJ1-2	TRBV19	CATKKTGGIGYTF
-	15	TRBJ2-5	TRBV5-1	CASSLDTSGGTTQYF
once	11	TRBJ1-1	TRBV7-9	CASSVDTQAFF
once	13	TRBJ1-1	TRBV7-2	CASSPGYNTEAFF
-	13	TRBJ1-1	TRBV28	CASSTGGTTEAFF
-	15	TRBJ2-7	TRBV5-6	CASSSGQGSSYEQYF
-	12	TRBJ2-1	TRBV5-4	CASSSWDRVEFF
-	13	TRBJ2-7	TRBV7-2	CASSLAREGEQYF
-	16	TRBJ1-6	TRBV23-1	CASIPKTGACGSPLHF
-	13	TRBJ1-4	TRBV5-4	CASSRDRDEKLFF
few	16	TRBJ1-4	TRBV13	CASSAGHTATNEKLFF
-	13	TRBJ2-1	TRBV4-1	CASIGGSYNEQFF
-	15	TRBJ2-7	TRBV5-1	CASSLAGGGPSEQYF
-	15	TRBJ1-1	TRBV19	CASSIGQGYGTEAFF
-	18	TRBJ1-3	TRBV7-2	CASSLWGLYRNSGNTIYF
-	11	TRBJ2-7	TRBV6-1	CASSPNYEQYF
once	12	TRBJ1-1	TRBV27	CASRQQNTEAFF
-	13	TRBJ2-1	TRBV25-1	CASSGGAYNEQFF
once	14	TRBJ1-4	TRBV30	CAWSLTGAEEKLFF
-	15	TRBJ1-1	TRBV9	CASSVGGPTNTEAFF
-	18	TRBJ2-3	TRBV27	CASSFSAAGGRETDTQYF
-	13	TRBJ1-2	TRBV11-2	CASSLDRGDGYTF
-	18	TRBJ2-1	TRBV27	CASSSPTSGGPIYNEQFF
-	13	TRBJ2-7	TRBV6-5	CASSYDRGREQYF
-	12	TRBJ1-5	TRBV6-1	CASSDRNQPQHF
-	16	TRBJ2-7	TRBV7-9	CASSFIDRVLLGEQYF
-	15	TRBJ2-1	TRBV18	CASSPGTDTYNEQFF
few	16	TRBJ1-2	TRBV19	CASSIPTGTGSSGYTF
-	15	TRBJ1-2	TRBV7-2	CASSLVRAIGYGYTF
-	15	TRBJ2-3	TRBV4-2	CASSYSGAYTDTQYF
-	11	TRBJ2-7	TRBV30	CAWAGTYEQYF
-	15	TRBJ1-1	TRBV11-2	CASSTFRQLNTEAFF
-	14	TRBJ1-2	TRBV2	CASNPTGGGYGYTF
-	13	TRBJ1-3	TRBV5-4	CASGTDSGNTIYF
-	14	TRBJ2-3	TRBV19	CASSGTSGTDTQYF
-	14	TRBJ2-7	TRBV5-6	CASSFGQGGYEQYF
-	16	TRBJ2-7	TRBV18	CASSPRPTASSYEQYF